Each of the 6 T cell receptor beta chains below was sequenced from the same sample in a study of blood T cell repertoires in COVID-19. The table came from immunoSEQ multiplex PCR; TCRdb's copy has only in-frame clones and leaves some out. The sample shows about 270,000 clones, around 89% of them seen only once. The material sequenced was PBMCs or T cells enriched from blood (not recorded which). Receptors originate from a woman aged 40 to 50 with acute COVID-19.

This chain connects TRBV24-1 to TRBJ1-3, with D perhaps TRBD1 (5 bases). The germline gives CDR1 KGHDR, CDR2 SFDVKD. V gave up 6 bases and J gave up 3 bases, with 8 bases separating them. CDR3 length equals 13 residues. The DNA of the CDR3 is TGTGCCACCAGTCAGGGATTTGGAAACACCATATATTTT. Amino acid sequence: CATSQGFGNTIYF.

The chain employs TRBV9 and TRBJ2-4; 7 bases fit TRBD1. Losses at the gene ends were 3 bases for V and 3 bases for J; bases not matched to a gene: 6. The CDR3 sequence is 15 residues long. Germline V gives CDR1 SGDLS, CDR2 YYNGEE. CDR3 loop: CASSDNRGGKNIQYF. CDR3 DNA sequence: TGTGCCAGCAGCGATAACAGGGGTGGCAAAAACATTCAGTACTTC.

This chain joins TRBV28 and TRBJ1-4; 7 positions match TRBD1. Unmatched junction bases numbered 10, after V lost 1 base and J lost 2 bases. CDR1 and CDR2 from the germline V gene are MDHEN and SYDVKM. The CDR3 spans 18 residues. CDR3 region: CASSLSHSTGITNEKLFF. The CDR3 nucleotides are TGTGCCAGCAGTTTATCCCATTCGACAGGGATCACTAATGAAAAACTGTTTTTT.

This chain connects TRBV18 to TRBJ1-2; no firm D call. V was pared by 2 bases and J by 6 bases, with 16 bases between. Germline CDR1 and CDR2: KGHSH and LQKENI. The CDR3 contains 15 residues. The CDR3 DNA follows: TGTGCCAGCTCACCAAGGACCGAGGGTATCAATGGCTACACCTTC. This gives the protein CASSPRTEGINGYTF. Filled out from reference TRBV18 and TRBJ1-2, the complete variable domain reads NAGVMQNPRHLVRRRGQEARLRCSPMKGHSHVYWYRQLPEEGLKFMVYLQKENIIDESGMPKERFSAEFPKEGPSILRIQQVVRGDSAAYFCASSPRTEGINGYTFGSGTRLTVV.

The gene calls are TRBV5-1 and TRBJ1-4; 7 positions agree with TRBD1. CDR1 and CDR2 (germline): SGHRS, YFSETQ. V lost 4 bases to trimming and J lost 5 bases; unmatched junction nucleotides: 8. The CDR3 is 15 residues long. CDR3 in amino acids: CASSPSPGQNEKLFF. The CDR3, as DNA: TGCGCCAGCAGCCCCTCCCCGGGACAGAATGAAAAACTGTTTTTT.

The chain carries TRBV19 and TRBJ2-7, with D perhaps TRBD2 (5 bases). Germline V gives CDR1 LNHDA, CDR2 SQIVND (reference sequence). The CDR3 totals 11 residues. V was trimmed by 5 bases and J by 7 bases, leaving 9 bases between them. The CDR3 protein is CASSARGEQYF. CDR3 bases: TGTGCCAGTAGTGCCCGCGGGGAGCAGTACTTC.